This TCR beta chain was identified during a study of T cell repertoires in cytomegalovirus infection. This clonotype was observed a few times. The target antigen is unknown. V lost 5 bases and J lost 2; bases outside the gene matches: 9. The CDR3 loop spans 15 amino acids. Germline CDR1 is MGHDK and CDR2 is SYGVNS. TCRdb redid the calling of the reads with MiXCR, one entry per CDR3 protein. This repertoire shows roughly 68,000 distinct CDR3 sequences, about 22% found once; its top ten account for 65% to 85%. This clonotype was obtained from a human donor in good health (CMV status not recorded). Some clones in this sample may be carry-over from other donors' samples. The specimen sequenced was PBMCs, sequenced either directly or after in vitro stimulation (not recorded which). The chain combines TRBV25-1 with TRBJ2-7; 7 bases are a match to TRBD2. As DNA, the CDR3 is TGTGCCAGCAGTCGTGTTCAGGGAGGGACCTACGAGCAGTACGTC. Residues: CASSRVQGGTYEQYV.